One sample yielded the 8 T cell receptor beta chains listed below, sequenced in a study of T cell changes during pregnancy in multiple sclerosis. Libraries were prepared by immunoSEQ multiplex PCR; TCRdb keeps only in-frame clonotypes and omits some of them. The data show tens of thousands of clones, with roughly 92% seen just once and roughly 0.99% held by the top ten. The sample in question was CD4+ T cells from peripheral blood mononuclear cells, obtained in the second trimester of pregnancy. Receptors originate from a female donor in good health, enrolled as a control in a pregnancy study.

This sequence joins TRBV4-1 and TRBJ2-3; 8 bases match TRBD1. CDR1 and CDR2 (germline): MGHRA, YSYEKL. The CDR3 extends over 16 amino acids. The V segment lost 4 bases and the J segment 5 bases; nucleotides outside the gene matches: 11. CDR3 protein: CASSPGTGILGDTQYF. The CDR3 DNA sequence: TGCGCCAGCAGCCCGGGGACAGGCATCCTCGGAGATACGCAGTATTTT.

The V and J genes are TRBV19 and TRBJ2-2, with 10 bases matching TRBD1. The CDR3 is 17 amino acids. Per germline, CDR1 LNHDA and CDR2 SQIVND (reference sequence). J lost 6 bases, V lost 1 base, and 8 bases had no gene match. CDR3 DNA: TGTGCCAGTAGTATAGGTGGGACAGGGGTATTGGCCGGGGAGCTGTTTTTT. It yields the protein CASSIGGTGVLAGELFF.

This clone was counted a few times. The gene calls are TRBV5-1 and TRBJ1-1, with a tentative D call TRBD1 (5 bases). The CDR3 runs to 13 residues. Germline V gene lookup returns CDR1 SGHRS and CDR2 YFSETQ. With 0 bases removed from V and 6 bases from J, the gap between germline ends came to 9 bases. The CDR3, as DNA: TGCGCCAGCAGCTTGGAGGGGATCGCTGAAGCTTTCTTT. It yields the protein CASSLEGIAEAFF.

This clone has only one observation. The rearrangement joins TRBV19 to TRBJ1-2; TRBD1 matches 7 bases. Germline lookup yields CDR1 LNHDA and CDR2 SQIVND (reference sequence). This CDR3 contains 14 residues. The V gene end was trimmed by 7 bases and the J gene end by 5 bases; junction bases not matched to a gene: 10. In nucleotides, the CDR3 is TGTGCCAGTACAAAGGGACAGACTACTTATGGCTACACCTTC. Translated, it gives CASTKGQTTYGYTF.

The chain is built from TRBV7-2 and TRBJ2-7; maybe TRBD2 (5 bases). Trimming pared 2 bases from V and 5 bases from J, leaving 7 bases between. Germline V gene lookup returns CDR1 SGHTA and CDR2 FQGNSA. This CDR3 is built from 12 residues. The CDR3 loop is CASSLTRDEQYF. The CDR3 DNA is TGTGCCAGCAGCTTAACTAGGGACGAGCAGTACTTC.

This chain uses TRBV6-1 with TRBJ2-1; 13 bases line up with TRBD2. Per germline, CDR1 MNHNS and CDR2 SASEGT. The CDR3 loop spans 17 amino acids. V shed 1 base and J 9 bases; nucleotides not matched to a gene: 9. The CDR3 DNA reads TGTGCCAGCAGTGAAGGTTCGGGACTAGCGGGATCCCGTGAGCAGTTCTTC. Translation: CASSEGSGLAGSREQFF.

The rearrangement links TRBV19 to TRBJ1-5, with 7 bases lining up with TRBD1. CDR3 length equals 15 residues. V shed 7 bases and J 1 base; nucleotides not matched to a gene: 7. Germline lookup yields CDR1 LNHDA and CDR2 SQIVND (reference sequence). CDR3 amino acids: CASNHRGRSNQPQHF. DNA of the CDR3: TGTGCCAGTAACCACAGGGGAAGGAGCAATCAGCCCCAGCATTTT.

This chain uses TRBV11-2 with TRBJ2-7, with 10 bases aligning to TRBD2. Unmatched junction bases numbered 5, after V lost 1 base and J lost 5 bases. This CDR3 has 15 amino acids. Germline CDR1 and CDR2: SGHAT and FQNNGV. The chain's CDR3 is CASSLGLAGAHEQYF. The CDR3 DNA reads as TGTGCCAGCAGCTTAGGTCTAGCGGGGGCCCACGAGCAGTACTTC. Combining the CDR3 with reference TRBV11-2 and TRBJ2-7 gives the whole variable domain EAGVAQSPRYKIIEKRQSVAFWCNPISGHATLYWYQQILGQGPKLLIQFQNNGVVDDSQLPKDRFSAERLKGVDSTLKIQPAKLEDSAVYLCASSLGLAGAHEQYFGPGTRLTVT.